This T cell receptor beta chain was recovered during a study of T cell responses to AZD1222 COVID-19 vaccine. The CDR3 is 14 residues long. V lost 4 bases and J lost 5; bases outside the gene matches: 5. Germline values: CDR1 LGHNA, CDR2 YSLEER. Study-wide results and caveats: Seropositive at baseline were only 5 or 6 AZD1222 recipients.

TCRdb's table, derived via immunoSEQ multiplex PCR, lists solely in-frame clones and lacks some. The data hold 100,000 to 150,000 clones, with 80% to 90% observed a single time. Concerning this clone: Its matching antigen is unknown.

Sequences were derived from peripheral blood, sampled on day 0 of AZD1222 vaccination. The source of this sequence is an adult in good health. The V and J genes are TRBV4-3 and TRBJ2-7; 10 bases align to TRBD1. CDR3 in DNA: TGCGCCAGCAGCCCCCGGGACAGGGGCCACGAGCAGTACTTC. This codes for CASSPRDRGHEQYF.